Following are 24 T cell receptor beta chains from one sample sequenced in a study of CD8 T cells in ankylosing spondylitis. MiXCR, run by TCRdb on the 5' RACE reads, gives a single entry per CDR3 protein. The sample has some 13,000 distinct CDR3 sequences, around 2.8% seen once. What was sequenced was blood, either unsorted or a sorted T cell fraction (not recorded which). The receptors originated from a male donor with ankylosing spondylitis or in good health (not recorded which).

This clonotype was seen at least ten times. The V and J genes are TRBV9 and TRBJ2-3, with D perhaps matching TRBD2 (6 bases). Germline V lookup: CDR1 SGDLS, CDR2 YYNGEE. The CDR3 covers 14 residues. Deletions cut 0 bases from V and 2 bases from J, with 7 bases between. The CDR3 nucleotides read TGTGCCAGCAGCGTAGGGGGGGACACAGATACGCAGTATTTT. Its translation is CASSVGGDTDTQYF.

This clonotype is termed medium-sized (0.01 to 0.1%). The V call is TRBV9, the J call TRBJ2-3, with 10 bases matching TRBD2. CDR1 and CDR2 (germline): SGDLS, YYNGEE. Trimming cost V 4 bases and J 2 bases; bases outside gene matches: 7. The CDR3 has 16 amino acids. In nucleotides, the CDR3 is TGTGCCAGCAGCCTCTCTAGCGGGGGCCTCACAGATACGCAGTATTTT. Its protein is CASSLSSGGLTDTQYF.

This clonotype was counted many times. The V and J genes are TRBV9 and TRBJ1-2; 9 bases are shared with TRBD1. The CDR3 has 16 residues. After removal of 3 bases from V and 5 bases from J, the junction contained 11 bases not matched to a gene. Germline CDR1 and CDR2: SGDLS and YYNGEE. CDR3 sequence (DNA): TGTGCCAGCAGCGACGACCACAGGGGGCCAGGGTATGGCTACACCTTC. It translates to CASSDDHRGPGYGYTF.

Ten or more counts support this clonotype. This chain's CDR3 is CAFRRPSSYEQYF. CDR3 in DNA: TGCGCCTTTAGGCGTCCTAGCTCCTACGAGCAGTACTTC. The gene calls are TRBV5-1 and TRBJ2-7; D unresolved. Between the trimmed V and J ends, which lost 10 bases and 0 bases, there was a span of 14 bases. Germline assignment: CDR1 SGHRS and CDR2 YFSETQ. There are 13 residues in the CDR3.

This clonotype showed up many times. The rearrangement joins TRBV9 to TRBJ2-3, with D tentatively TRBD2 (6 bases). Germline CDR1 is SGDLS and CDR2 is YYNGEE. This CDR3 has 15 residues. V lost 4 bases and J lost 0, with 12 bases in between. This chain's CDR3 is CASSRLAASTDTQYF. CDR3 nucleotides: TGTGCCAGCAGCAGATTAGCGGCTAGCACAGATACGCAGTATTTT. Full variable domain (remainder filled in from reference TRBV9 and TRBJ2-3): DSGVTQTPKHLITATGQRVTLRCSPRSGDLSVYWYQQSLDQGLQFLIQYYNGEERAKGNILERFSAQQFPDLHSELNLSSLELGDSALYFCASSRLAASTDTQYFGPGTRLTVL.

This clonotype was counted ten times or more. The chain couples TRBV9 to TRBJ2-1; D might be TRBD1 (6 bases). The germline gives CDR1 SGDLS, CDR2 YYNGEE. The CDR3 length is 15 residues. Trimming pared 0 bases from V and 0 bases from J, leaving 7 bases between. The CDR3 loop reads CASSVDRASYNEQFF. The CDR3 region has the DNA TGTGCCAGCAGCGTAGACAGGGCCTCCTACAATGAGCAGTTCTTC.

This clonotype is deemed medium-sized. The chain's CDR3 is CASSAKTGRIPEAFF. The CDR3 bases are TGTGCCAGCAGCGCCAAGACAGGGCGGATCCCTGAAGCTTTCTTT. The gene calls are TRBV9 and TRBJ1-1; 7 bases fit TRBD1. Germline V gene sequence: CDR1 SGDLS, CDR2 YYNGEE. The V segment lost 3 bases and the J segment 6 bases; nucleotides outside the gene matches: 11. CDR3 size: 15 residues.

This clonotype was found many times. This chain links TRBV9 with TRBJ1-4; TRBD1 aligns across 8 bases. The length of the CDR3 is 15 residues. The J segment lost 2 bases and the V segment lost 4 bases, leaving 4 bases of the junction unmatched. Germline V gives CDR1 SGDLS, CDR2 YYNGEE. This chain's CDR3 is CASSRQGSTNEKLFF. CDR3 DNA sequence: TGTGCCAGCAGCCGACAGGGGAGCACTAATGAAAAACTGTTTTTT.

This clonotype came up many times. The chain combines TRBV9 with TRBJ2-5; 11 positions agree with TRBD2. The germline V gene has CDR1 SGDLS and CDR2 YYNGEE. The V segment lost 0 bases and the J segment 2 bases; nucleotides outside the gene matches: 6. There are 17 residues in the CDR3. This CDR3 reads CASSVASGLAVQETQYF. The CDR3 nucleotides are TGTGCCAGCAGCGTAGCCTCGGGACTAGCGGTTCAAGAGACCCAGTACTTC.

This clonotype was counted ten times or more. The gene calls are TRBV9 and TRBJ2-7, with unresolved D. The CDR3 contains 14 residues. CDR1 is SGDLS, CDR2 YYNGEE, per germline. Trimming pared 0 bases from V and 1 base from J, leaving 8 bases between. In DNA form, the CDR3 reads TGTGCCAGCAGCGTAGAAATGGGATCCTACGAGCAGTACTTC. Encoded protein: CASSVEMGSYEQYF.

This clonotype is medium-sized in the sample. V is TRBV27 and J is TRBJ1-4; D unresolved. The CDR3 spans 14 residues. Trimming stripped 11 bases from V and 1 base from J, with 14 bases between. Per the germline V gene, CDR1 is MNHEY and CDR2 is SMNVEV (reference sequence). CDR3 protein: CAHKSGKTNEKLFF. In DNA form, the CDR3 reads TGTGCCCACAAGTCGGGTAAAACTAATGAAAAACTGTTTTTT.

This clonotype was seen at least ten times. A read error may produce the germline difference seen at one junction end. The rearrangement joins TRBV9 to TRBJ1-5; TRBD1 aligns across 7 bases. The CDR3 loop spans 15 amino acids. The germline V gene has CDR1 SGDLS and CDR2 YYNGEE. The DNA of the CDR3 is TGTGCCAGCAGCGCAGGGGGTGCTAGCAGTCAGCCCCAGCATTTT. Translating it yields CASSAGGASSQPQHF.

Relative to its sample, this clonotype is medium-sized (0.01 to 0.1%). The chain is built from TRBV9 and TRBJ2-2, with 7 bases matching TRBD1. From germline, CDR1 is SGDLS and CDR2 YYNGEE. V lost 3 bases, J lost 1 base, and 0 bases stayed unmatched. The CDR3 loop spans 14 amino acids. CDR3 nucleotides: TGTGCCAGCAGCGGGACAGGGAACACCGGGGAGCTGTTTTTT. Encoded protein: CASSGTGNTGELFF.

This clonotype showed up many times. V usage is TRBV9 and J usage is TRBJ2-5; perhaps TRBD1 as D (6 bases). The CDR3 loop spans 18 amino acids. Germline V gene lookup returns CDR1 SGDLS and CDR2 YYNGEE. The germline V and J ends were trimmed by 2 bases and 4 bases, with 24 bases remaining between them. Here the CDR3 reads CASSVGPDSPSSRETQYF. Here the CDR3 DNA reads TGTGCCAGCAGCGTGGGCCCGGACAGTCCTTCCTCCAGAGAGACCCAGTACTTC.

This clonotype has at least ten counts. The chain joins TRBV9 to TRBJ2-1; 8 nucleotides agree with TRBD2. Germline lookup yields CDR1 SGDLS and CDR2 YYNGEE. Germline trimming cut 0 bases from V and 4 bases from J; bases unmatched to any gene: 12. CDR3 length: 18 residues. CDR3 sequence: CASSVALPGSGGYNEQFF. The CDR3 coding sequence is TGTGCCAGCAGCGTAGCTCTACCGGGCAGCGGGGGATACAATGAGCAGTTCTTC.

Many counts were recorded for this clonotype. J is TRBJ2-1 and V is TRBV9; 13 bases match TRBD2. The germline gives CDR1 SGDLS, CDR2 YYNGEE. V lost 4 bases and J lost 10; bases outside the gene matches: 17. This CDR3 region has 18 residues. CDR3 sequence reads: CASSYLSTTSGRAWEQFF. The CDR3 nucleotides read TGTGCCAGCAGCTACCTTAGTACTACTAGCGGGAGGGCCTGGGAGCAGTTCTTC.

This clonotype was recorded many times. The V call is TRBV9, the J call TRBJ2-1, with 9 bases identical to TRBD2. CDR1 is SGDLS and CDR2 is YYNGEE in the germline V gene. The CDR3 runs 17 residues. J lost 7 bases, V lost 0 bases, and 11 bases had no gene match. The CDR3 loop is CASSVEGSRGGANEQFF. The CDR3 nucleotides read TGTGCCAGCAGCGTAGAGGGGTCTCGCGGGGGGGCGAATGAGCAGTTCTTC.

Concerning this clonotype itself: One end of the junction varies from germline; a read error may be responsible. The V and J genes are TRBV9 and TRBJ2-1; 8 bases line up with TRBD2. The CDR3 length is 18 residues. Germline CDR1 reads SGDLS; CDR2 reads YYNGEE. CDR3 in DNA: TGTGCCACCAGCGCTCACCCGCGGCTAGCGGGCACCTACAATGAGCAGTTCTTC. This translates into CATSAHPRLAGTYNEQFF.

At least ten counts were recorded for this clonotype. CDR3 amino acids: CASSATGPGELFF. For the CDR3, the DNA is TGTGCCAGCAGCGCGACAGGGCCCGGGGAGCTGTTTTTT. The chain uses TRBV9 and TRBJ2-2; the match to TRBD1 covers 7 bases. The CDR3 contains 13 residues. Trimming at V came to 3 bases and at J to 6 bases, leaving 2 bases not matched to a gene. Looked up from germline, CDR1 is SGDLS and CDR2 is YYNGEE.

This clonotype was observed many times. This sequence joins TRBV10-3 and TRBJ2-3, with TRBD2 matching over 7 bases. Germline CDR1 ENHRY, CDR2 SYGVKD. J lost 1 base, V lost 4 bases, and 2 bases had no gene match. The CDR3 has 14 residues. CDR3 sequence reads: CAISVAGGTDTQYF. As DNA, the CDR3 is TGTGCCATCAGTGTGGCGGGGGGCACAGATACGCAGTATTTT.

This clonotype appeared many times. This rearrangement joins TRBV9 to TRBJ2-3; 8 positions agree with TRBD2. The J segment lost 11 bases and the V segment lost 5 bases, leaving 16 bases of the junction unmatched. Germline CDR1 reads SGDLS; CDR2 reads YYNGEE. The CDR3 sequence is 15 residues long. The CDR3 region is CASSYGRESAAEQYF. The CDR3 region has the DNA TGTGCCAGCAGTTACGGGAGGGAGAGTGCGGCGGAGCAGTATTTT.

The chain uses TRBV9 and TRBJ2-1, with 10 bases identical to TRBD2. Losses at the gene ends were 3 bases for V and 9 bases for J; bases not matched to a gene: 12. The germline V gene has CDR1 SGDLS and CDR2 YYNGEE. CDR3 size: 16 residues. The CDR3: CASSEASGGTFFEQFF. CDR3 nucleotides: TGTGCCAGCAGCGAGGCTAGCGGGGGAACCTTCTTTGAGCAGTTCTTC.

By frequency in the sample, this clonotype is medium-sized (0.01 to 0.1%). The V call is TRBV9, the J call TRBJ2-2; TRBD2 aligns across 12 bases. With 4 bases clipped from V and 4 bases from J, the junction kept 5 bases outside the gene matches. The length of the CDR3 is 16 residues. The V gene's germline CDR1 is SGDLS and CDR2 YYNGEE. The CDR3 nucleotides are TGTGCCAGCAGCCTACAGACTAGCGGGAGCACCGGGGAGCTGTTTTTT. Protein product: CASSLQTSGSTGELFF.

This clonotype was seen ten or more times. CDR3 region: CASSVEDRTNYGYTF. CDR3 nucleotides: TGTGCCAGCAGCGTAGAGGACAGAACTAACTATGGCTACACCTTC. The V and J genes are TRBV9 and TRBJ1-2; D possibly corresponds to TRBD1 (6 bases). CDR1 is SGDLS and CDR2 is YYNGEE in the germline V gene. V lost 0 bases and J lost 0, with 9 bases in between. This CDR3 is built from 15 residues.